One sample yielded the 16 T cell receptor beta chains listed below, sequenced in a study of shared clonotypes between healthy human individuals. Libraries were prepared by immunoSEQ multiplex PCR; TCRdb keeps only in-frame clonotypes and omits some of them. The data show 800,000 to 1,200,000 clones, around 82% seen once. What was sequenced was memory CD4+ T cells from PBMCs. The subset here: CD45RA-negative fraction. The receptors were gathered from a man younger than 30 in good health. Some clones in this sample may be carry-over from other donors' samples.

This rearrangement joins TRBV5-4 to TRBJ1-1; TRBD1 aligns across 8 bases. J gave up 2 bases and V 1 base, and 7 bases lay outside the gene matches. From germline, CDR1 is SGHNT and CDR2 YYREEE (reference sequence). This CDR3 contains 16 residues. CDR3 bases: TGTGCCAGCAGCTTGAGGGCAGGGGGCCGAAACACTGAAGCTTTCTTT. Translated, it gives CASSLRAGGRNTEAFF.

This CDR3 reads CASSLTPGNTIYF. The CDR3 region has the DNA TGTGCCAGCAGTTTAACCCCTGGAAACACCATATATTTT. The genes are TRBV28 and TRBJ1-3; D remains unclear. The CDR3 loop spans 13 amino acids. The V end lost 2 bases, the J end lost 2 bases, and 4 bases lay between the germline ends. Germline lookup yields CDR1 MDHEN and CDR2 SYDVKM.

The CDR3 DNA reads as TGTGCCAGTAGTTCCCGACTAGCGCGATACACAGATACGCAGTATTTT. Encoded protein: CASSSRLARYTDTQYF. V usage is TRBV19 and J usage is TRBJ2-3, with 8 positions matching TRBD2. Trimming at V came to 5 bases and at J to 2 bases, leaving 9 bases not matched to a gene. This CDR3 is built from 16 residues. CDR1 LNHDA and CDR2 SQIVND come from the germline V gene (reference sequence).

The V and J genes are TRBV25-1 and TRBJ1-1, with 12 bases matching TRBD1. The CDR3 is 16 amino acids. Germline lookup yields CDR1 MGHDK and CDR2 SYGVNS. J gave up 3 bases and V 4 bases, and 6 bases lay outside the gene matches. The DNA for the CDR3 is TGTGCCAGCAGTGTCCCGGGACAGGGGGCCTACACTGAAGCTTTCTTT. It codes for CASSVPGQGAYTEAFF. The whole variable domain, remainder taken from reference TRBV25-1 and TRBJ1-1, is EADIYQTPRYLVIGTGKKITLECSQTMGHDKMYWYQQDPGMELHLIHYSYGVNSTEKGDLSSESTVSRIRTEHFPLTLESARPSHTSQYLCASSVPGQGAYTEAFFGQGTRLTVV.

The CDR3 nucleotides are TGTGCCAGCAGGGACCTCGGGTCCTCTAATGAAAAACTGTTTTTT. This sequence encodes CASRDLGSSNEKLFF. This chain joins TRBV2 and TRBJ1-4, with unresolved D. V dropped 6 bases and J dropped 3 bases, with 14 bases sitting between them. The CDR3 loop spans 15 amino acids. Germline CDR1 is SNHLY and CDR2 is FYNNEI.

The V call is TRBV25-1, the J call TRBJ2-5; tentatively, D is TRBD2 (6 bases). V was trimmed by 1 base and J by 5 bases, leaving 11 bases between them. The CDR3 runs 14 residues. Per germline, CDR1 MGHDK and CDR2 SYGVNS. The CDR3 DNA follows: TGTGCCAGCAGTGAATGGCGGGGCAGGGAGACCCAGTACTTC. This gives the protein CASSEWRGRETQYF.

The chain is built from TRBV6-6 and TRBJ2-1, with D perhaps TRBD1 (6 bases). V was pared by 4 bases and J by 5 bases, with 15 bases between. The CDR3 spans 15 residues. Germline CDR1 is MNHNY and CDR2 is SVGAGI (reference sequence). CDR3 sequence: CASSSTGTSDNEQFF. CDR3 coding DNA: TGTGCCAGCAGTTCTACCGGGACATCGGACAATGAGCAGTTCTTC.

J is TRBJ2-2 and V is TRBV15, with 8 bases aligning to TRBD2. The CDR3 runs to 17 residues. The ends lost 3 bases at V and 6 bases at J; junction bases unmatched: 12. Germline values: CDR1 LNHNV, CDR2 YYDKDF (reference sequence). The chain's CDR3 is CATSRGPGLGEAGELFF. The CDR3 nucleotides are TGTGCCACCAGCAGGGGTCCGGGACTAGGAGAGGCCGGGGAGCTGTTTTTT. Full variable domain (remainder filled in from reference TRBV15 and TRBJ2-2): DAMVIQNPRYQVTQFGKPVTLSCSQTLNHNVMYWYQQKSSQAPKLLFHYYDKDFNNEADTPDNFQSRRPNTSFCFLDIRSPGLGDTAMYLCATSRGPGLGEAGELFFGEGSRLTVL.

The rearrangement joins TRBV27 to TRBJ2-3, with 10 positions matching TRBD2. Germline-derived CDR1 and CDR2 are MNHEY and SMNVEV (reference sequence). V lost 4 bases and J lost 10; bases outside the gene matches: 5. The CDR3 covers 13 residues. The CDR3 sequence is CASSSTSGTAQYF. CDR3 DNA sequence: TGTGCCAGCAGTTCCACTAGCGGGACCGCGCAGTATTTT.

Regarding this clone: This CDR3 is also generated by other DNA sequences in the sample. V gene TRBV9 combines with J gene TRBJ2-1, with 7 bases identical to TRBD2. The ends lost 4 bases at V and 1 base at J; junction bases unmatched: 5. The CDR3 totals 15 residues. The germline gives CDR1 SGDLS, CDR2 YYNGEE. The CDR3 is CASSPRERSYNEQFF. The CDR3, as DNA: TGTGCCAGCAGCCCGCGGGAGAGGTCCTACAATGAGCAGTTCTTC.

The chain recombines TRBV6-4 with TRBJ2-3; 7 bases are a match to TRBD1. The CDR3 is 16 residues long. J was trimmed by 5 bases and V by 5 bases; bases with no gene match: 13. CDR1 MRHNA and CDR2 SNTAGT come from the germline V gene. CDR3 nucleotide sequence: TGTGCCAGCAGTTCGACAGGGTTATTCGGCGGAGATACGCAGTATTTT. It yields the protein CASSSTGLFGGDTQYF.

The V call is TRBV2, the J call TRBJ2-5; D uncertain. Germline assignment: CDR1 SNHLY and CDR2 FYNNEI. Trimming took off 6 bases at V and 3 bases at J, with 5 bases between the two ends. The CDR3 contains 11 residues. The DNA of the CDR3 is TGTGCCAGCAGGAACAAAGAGACCCAGTACTTC. It is translated as CASRNKETQYF.

The CDR3 DNA reads as TGTGCCAGAAACCAGCGAAGGGGTATGGGCTACGAGCAGTACTTC. As protein: CARNQRRGMGYEQYF. This chain joins TRBV7-5 and TRBJ2-7; TRBD1, as called in the table, went unchecked against the DNA. TRBV7-5 is designated a pseudogene. This CDR3 has 15 residues.

The chain carries TRBV5-1 and TRBJ2-5; D is perhaps TRBD1 (6 bases). The J call is uncertain, as TRBJ2-7 better fits the DNA end. CDR1 SGHRS and CDR2 YFSETQ come from the germline V gene. The CDR3 sequence is 14 residues long. CDR3 in amino acids: CASSLFGQGSEQYF. The CDR3 bases are TGCGCCAGCAGCTTGTTTGGCCAGGGGAGCGAGCAGTACTTC.

This clone was counted a single time. V is TRBV19 and J is TRBJ2-7; D unresolved. CDR1 LNHDA and CDR2 SQIVND come from the germline V gene (reference sequence). Trimming took 4 bases from V and 3 from J, leaving 13 bases between them. The CDR3 covers 14 residues. The CDR3: CASSTEKGFYEQYF. The CDR3 nucleotides are TGTGCCAGTAGTACAGAGAAAGGTTTCTACGAGCAGTACTTC.

This chain uses TRBV9 with TRBJ1-2, with D unclear. Germline V gives CDR1 SGDLS, CDR2 YYNGEE. Trimming removed 1 base at V and 0 bases at J, with 10 bases between. CDR3 size: 15 residues. The CDR3 loop is CASSVRGSANYGYTF. The DNA for the CDR3 is TGTGCCAGCAGCGTACGGGGAAGCGCTAACTATGGCTACACCTTC.